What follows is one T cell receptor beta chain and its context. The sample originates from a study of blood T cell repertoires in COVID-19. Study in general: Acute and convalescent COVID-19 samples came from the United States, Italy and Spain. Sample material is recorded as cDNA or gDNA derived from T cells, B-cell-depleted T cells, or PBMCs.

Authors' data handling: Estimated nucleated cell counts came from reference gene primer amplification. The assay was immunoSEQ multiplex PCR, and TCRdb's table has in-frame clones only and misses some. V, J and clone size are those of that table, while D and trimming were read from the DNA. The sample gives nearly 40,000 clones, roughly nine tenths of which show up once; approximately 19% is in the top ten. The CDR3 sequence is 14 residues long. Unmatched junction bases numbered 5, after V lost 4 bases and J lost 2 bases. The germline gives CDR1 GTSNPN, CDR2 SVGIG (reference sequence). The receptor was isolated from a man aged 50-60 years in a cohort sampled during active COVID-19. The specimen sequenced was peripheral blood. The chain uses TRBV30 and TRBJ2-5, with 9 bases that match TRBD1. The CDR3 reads CAWNPTGGQETQYF. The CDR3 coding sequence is TGTGCCTGGAACCCGACAGGGGGACAAGAGACCCAGTACTTC.